The source of this T cell receptor (beta chain) is a study of T-cell reconstitution after alpha-beta-depleted transplantation in children. Study observations and caveats: Surviving recipient T cells and thymic progenitors underlay high day-60 TCRbeta diversity in some patients. Fresh T-cell production supplied most of the T-cell counts and diversity seen one year after transplant. Expanded graft clones numbering several hundred reportedly gave rise to alpha-beta T cells about two months after transplant.

Ten or more counts support this clonotype. What it recognizes is unknown. During its preparation, the TCRbeta library received unique molecular identifiers. TCRdb independently ran MiXCR on the PCR reads; one entry per CDR3 protein. The repertoire includes around 700,000 distinct CDR3 sequences, approximately 14% of them detected once, and about 0.79% sits in the top ten. There are 15 residues in the CDR3. Germline-derived CDR1 and CDR2 are SGHRS and YFSETQ. V dropped 6 bases and J dropped 5 bases, with 18 bases sitting between them. Sample: PBMCs, taken before TCRalphabeta/CD19-depleted stem cell transplant. The sequence was collected from a girl aged 2 to 9 with congenital amegakaryocytic thrombocytopenia, due to receive a stem cell transplant. This rearrangement joins TRBV5-1 to TRBJ2-1; D unresolved. In nucleotides, the CDR3 is TGCGCCAGCAACGAGCGATGGTCGGCGGACAATGAGCAGTTCTTC. Its translation: CASNERWSADNEQFF.